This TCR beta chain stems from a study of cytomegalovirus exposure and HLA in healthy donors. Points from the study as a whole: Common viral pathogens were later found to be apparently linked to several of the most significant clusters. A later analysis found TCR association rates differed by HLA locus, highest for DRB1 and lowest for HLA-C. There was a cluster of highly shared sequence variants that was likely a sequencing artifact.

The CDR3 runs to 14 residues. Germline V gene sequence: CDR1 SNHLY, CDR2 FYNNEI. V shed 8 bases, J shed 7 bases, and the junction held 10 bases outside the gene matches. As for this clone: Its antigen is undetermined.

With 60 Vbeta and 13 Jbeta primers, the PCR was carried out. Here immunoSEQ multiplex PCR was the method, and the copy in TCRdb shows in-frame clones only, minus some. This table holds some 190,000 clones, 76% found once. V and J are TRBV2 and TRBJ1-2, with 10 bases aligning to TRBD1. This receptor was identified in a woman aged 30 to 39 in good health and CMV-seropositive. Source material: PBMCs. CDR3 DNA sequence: TGTGCCAGCGTACCGGGACAGGGGCCCCTTGGCTACACCTTC. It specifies CASVPGQGPLGYTF. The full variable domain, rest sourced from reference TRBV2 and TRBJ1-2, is EPEVTQTPSHQVTQMGQEVILRCVPISNHLYFYWYRQILGQKVEFLVSFYNNEISEKSEIFDDQFSVERPDGSNFTLKIRSTKLEDSAMYFCASVPGQGPLGYTFGSGTRLTVV.